The 8 T cell receptor beta chains below all came from one sample that was sequenced in a study of radiotherapy plus CTLA-4 blockade in lung cancer. Generated by immunoSEQ multiplex PCR, the TCRdb table keeps only in-frame clones and is missing some. This table has approximately 30,000 clones, under 85% appearing once. This specimen was peripheral blood, taken from a patient treated with radiotherapy plus ipilimumab. The receptors originated from a human donor with non-small cell lung cancer whose response to radiotherapy plus ipilimumab could not be evaluated.

The chain uses TRBV5-5 and TRBJ2-5; tentative D call: TRBD2 (6 bases). The last part of the DNA fits TRBJ2-7 better; the J call may be wrong. The CDR3 length is 16 residues. The germline V gene encodes CDR1 SGHKS and CDR2 YYEKEE (reference sequence). The CDR3 reads CASSLGDRRVPYEQYF. CDR3 sequence (DNA): TGTGCCAGCAGCTTGGGAGATCGGAGGGTGCCCTACGAGCAGTACTTC.

The rearrangement joins TRBV7-2 to TRBJ2-6, with 7 bases matching TRBD2. This CDR3 has 16 residues. V dropped 2 bases and J dropped 0; count of bases not matched to a gene: 1. Germline CDR1 SGHTA, CDR2 FQGNSA. The CDR3, as DNA: TGTGCCAGCAGCTTACTAGCGGTCTCTGGGGCCAACGTCCTGACTTTC. This encodes CASSLLAVSGANVLTF.

This clone was picked up one time. V is TRBV29-1 and J is TRBJ2-6; D may be TRBD1 (5 bases). Germline V gives CDR1 SQVTM, CDR2 ANQGSEA. V lost 7 bases and J 2 bases, leaving 9 bases between the germline ends. The CDR3 consists of 13 residues. CDR3 residues: CSAWTPGANVLTF. The CDR3 DNA reads TGCAGCGCTTGGACACCTGGGGCCAACGTCCTGACTTTC. Based on the CDR3 plus reference TRBV29-1 and TRBJ2-6, the full variable domain is SAVISQKPSRDICQRGTSLTIQCQVDSQVTMMFWYRQQPGQSLTLIATANQGSEATYESGFVIDKFPISRPNLTFSTLTVSNMSPEDSSIYLCSAWTPGANVLTFGAGSRLTVL.

This clone was found a few times. This chain connects TRBV7-2 to TRBJ1-2, with D hard to call. CDR3 length: 13 amino acids. Trimming took 5 bases from V and 8 from J, leaving 15 bases between them. CDR1 SGHTA and CDR2 FQGNSA come from the germline V gene. The CDR3 reads CASSTGNLPGYTF. The CDR3 nucleotides read TGTGCCAGCAGCACCGGGAACCTCCCCGGCTACACCTTC.

V usage is TRBV13 and J usage is TRBJ2-7, with 11 bases matching TRBD2. This CDR3 is built from 14 residues. The V gene end was trimmed by 4 bases and the J gene end by 4 bases; junction bases not matched to a gene: 3. Germline loops: CDR1 PRHDT, CDR2 FYEKMQ (reference sequence). The CDR3 loop is CASSSLAGGYEQYF. The CDR3, as DNA: TGTGCCAGCAGCTCTCTAGCGGGAGGTTACGAGCAGTACTTC. Supplemented by reference TRBV13 and TRBJ2-7, the full variable domain reads AAGVIQSPRHLIKEKRETATLKCYPIPRHDTVYWYQQGPGQDPQFLISFYEKMQSDKGSIPDRFSAQQFSDYHSELNMSSLELGDSALYFCASSSLAGGYEQYFGPGTRLTVT.

The chain combines TRBV5-1 with TRBJ2-4; D might be TRBD1 (5 bases). The ends were cut back, 5 bases at V and 1 base at J, with 13 bases in the middle. Per germline, CDR1 SGHRS and CDR2 YFSETQ. The CDR3 loop spans 15 amino acids. The CDR3, as DNA: TGCGCCAGCAGGGTCCAGGGTTCGGCCAAAAACATTCAGTACTTC. Encoded protein: CASRVQGSAKNIQYF.

V and J are TRBV27 and TRBJ2-1, with 10 bases identical to TRBD2. The CDR3 is 15 amino acids. Germline V lookup: CDR1 MNHEY, CDR2 SMNVEV (reference sequence). J was trimmed by 4 bases and V by 6 bases; bases with no gene match: 6. The CDR3 sequence is CASSEASGSYNEQFF. The CDR3 DNA reads TGTGCCAGCAGCGAGGCTAGCGGGAGTTACAATGAGCAGTTCTTC.

This clone was seen a few times. The chain joins TRBV2 to TRBJ1-6; 8 positions agree with TRBD1. The CDR3 totals 15 residues. V gave up 1 base and J gave up 9 bases; unmatched junction bases: 5. Germline V gives CDR1 SNHLY, CDR2 FYNNEI. The DNA of the CDR3 is TGTGCCAGCAGTGAAGGGTCAGGGGGCTTTTCACCCCTCCACTTT. Its translation: CASSEGSGGFSPLHF.